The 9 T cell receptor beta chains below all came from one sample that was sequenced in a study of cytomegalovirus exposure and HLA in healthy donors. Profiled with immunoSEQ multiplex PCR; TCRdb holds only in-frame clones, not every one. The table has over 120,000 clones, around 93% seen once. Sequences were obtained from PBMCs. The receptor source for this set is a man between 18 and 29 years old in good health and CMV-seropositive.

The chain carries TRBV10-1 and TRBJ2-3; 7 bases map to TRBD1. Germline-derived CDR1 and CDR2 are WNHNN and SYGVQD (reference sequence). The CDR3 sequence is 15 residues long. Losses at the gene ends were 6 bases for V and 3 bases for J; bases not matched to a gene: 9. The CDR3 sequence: CASSLRTGVTDTQYF. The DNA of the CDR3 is TGCGCCAGCAGCCTAAGAACAGGGGTGACAGATACGCAGTATTTT.

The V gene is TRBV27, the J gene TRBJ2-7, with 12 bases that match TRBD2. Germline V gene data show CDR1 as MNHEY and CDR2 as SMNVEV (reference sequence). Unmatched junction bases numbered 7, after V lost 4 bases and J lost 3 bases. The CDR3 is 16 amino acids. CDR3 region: CASSSPRTSGNYEQYF. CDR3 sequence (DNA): TGTGCCAGCAGTTCCCCCCGGACTAGCGGGAACTACGAGCAGTACTTC.

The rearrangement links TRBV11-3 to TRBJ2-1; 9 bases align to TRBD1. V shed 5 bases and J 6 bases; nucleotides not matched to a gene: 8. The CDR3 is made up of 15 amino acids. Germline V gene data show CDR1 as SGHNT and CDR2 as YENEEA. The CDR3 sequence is CASSPGTGRPNEQFF. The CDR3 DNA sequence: TGTGCCAGCAGCCCGGGGACAGGGAGGCCCAATGAGCAGTTCTTC. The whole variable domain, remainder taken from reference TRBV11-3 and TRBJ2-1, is EAGVVQSPRYKIIEKKQPVAFWCNPISGHNTLYWYLQNLGQGPELLIRYENEEAVDDSQLPKDRFSAERLKGVDSTLKIQPAELGDSAVYLCASSPGTGRPNEQFFGPGTRLTVL.

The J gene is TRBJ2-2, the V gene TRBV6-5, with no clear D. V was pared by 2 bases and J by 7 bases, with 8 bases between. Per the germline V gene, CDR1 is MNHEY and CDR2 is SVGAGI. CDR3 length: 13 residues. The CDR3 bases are TGTGCCAGCAGTTACCGGGTGGGCGGGGAGCTGTTTTTT. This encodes CASSYRVGGELFF.

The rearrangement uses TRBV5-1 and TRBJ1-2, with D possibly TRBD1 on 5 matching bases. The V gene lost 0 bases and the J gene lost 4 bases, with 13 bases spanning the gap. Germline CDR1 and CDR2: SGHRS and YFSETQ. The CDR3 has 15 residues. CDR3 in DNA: TGCGCCAGCAGCTTGGCGGGACTCACCTCCTATGGCTACACCTTC. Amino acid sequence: CASSLAGLTSYGYTF.

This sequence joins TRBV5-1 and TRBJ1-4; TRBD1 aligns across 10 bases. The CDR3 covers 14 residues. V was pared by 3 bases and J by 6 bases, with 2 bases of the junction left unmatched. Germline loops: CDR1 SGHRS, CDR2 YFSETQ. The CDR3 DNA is TGCGCCAGCAGCTCGGGGACAGGGGATGAAAAACTGTTTTTT. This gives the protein CASSSGTGDEKLFF. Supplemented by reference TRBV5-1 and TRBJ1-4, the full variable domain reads KAGVTQTPRYLIKTRGQQVTLSCSPISGHRSVSWYQQTPGQGLQFLFEYFSETQRNKGNFPGRFSGRQFSNSRSEMNVSTLELGDSALYLCASSSGTGDEKLFFGSGTQLSVL.

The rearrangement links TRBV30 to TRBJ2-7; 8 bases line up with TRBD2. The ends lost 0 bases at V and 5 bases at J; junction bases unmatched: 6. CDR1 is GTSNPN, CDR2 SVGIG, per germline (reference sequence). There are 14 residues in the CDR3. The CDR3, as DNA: TGTGCCTGGAGTGTACTCGCGGGAGGAAACGAGCAGTACTTC. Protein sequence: CAWSVLAGGNEQYF.

For the CDR3, the DNA is TGCACCAGCAGCCAAGGGTCAGGGGTTAACGATCAGCCCCAGCATTTT. This codes for CTSSQGSGVNDQPQHF. V usage is TRBV1 and J usage is TRBJ1-5; whether TRBD1, the table's D call, matches the DNA was not checked. TRBV1 is termed a pseudogene. The length of the CDR3 is 16 residues.

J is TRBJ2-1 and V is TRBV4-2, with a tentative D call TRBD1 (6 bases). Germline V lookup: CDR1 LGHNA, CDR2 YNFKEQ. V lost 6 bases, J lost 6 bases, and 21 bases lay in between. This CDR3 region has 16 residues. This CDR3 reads CASRLWILGTSNEQFF. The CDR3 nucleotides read TGTGCCAGCAGACTGTGGATTCTTGGGACAAGCAATGAGCAGTTCTTC.